The TCR beta chain under discussion was sequenced for a study of control samples from healthy donors and cancer patients. The data were produced by immunoSEQ multiplex PCR, yet TCRdb's version contains in-frame clones alone and is incomplete. The sample holds about 120,000 clones, around 89% seen once. This CDR3 has 12 residues. Germline V lookup: CDR1 SEHNR, CDR2 FQNEAQ (reference sequence). Trimming left V 7 bases short and J 10 bases short, with 11 bases between. The clonotype comes from a man aged 35-49 years in good health. The chain carries TRBV7-9 and TRBJ1-6, with D maybe TRBD1 (6 bases). Input material: blood. This CDR3 is CASTRGASPLHF. CDR3 nucleotide sequence: TGTGCCAGCACCAGGGGTGCCTCACCCCTCCACTTT.